This is a list of T cell receptor beta chains from one sample in a study of OX40 agonist ivuxolimab in advanced cancers. Sequencing used immunoSEQ multiplex PCR; TCRdb keeps in-frame clones, though not all of them. The sample holds 70,000 to 85,000 clones, 70% to 90% seen once. The starting material was CD4+ or CD8+ T cells sorted from blood, obtained in a trial of the OX40 agonist ivuxolimab. The receptor set was obtained from an adult with an advanced solid tumor such as melanoma, head and neck, liver or kidney cancer. The CDR3 runs from the conserved cysteine through the conserved F or W. Fields, in order: V gene, D gene, clone size, J gene, CDR3 DNA, CDR3 protein. A D gene is named only where the DNA matches it firmly. For some rows the clone size is stated as once, few or many, or as a class when expanded; others skip it.

V: TRBV18
D: .
size: .
J: TRBJ2-1
DNA: TGTGCCAGCTCACCCCAAGACAGGGAGCAGTTCTTC
CDR3: CASSPQDREQFF

V: TRBV10-3
D: .
size: .
J: TRBJ2-7
DNA: TGTGCCATCAGTGAGTCCGGCCGACCGTACGAGCAGTACTTC
CDR3: CAISESGRPYEQYF

V: TRBV11-1
D: .
size: once
J: TRBJ2-7
DNA: TGTGCCAGCAGCTTAGAGTACGACCGCGAGCAGTACTTC
CDR3: CASSLEYDREQYF

V: TRBV4-1
D: .
size: .
J: TRBJ2-3
DNA: TGCGCCAGCAGCCAAGAGCCCCTCCCCACAGATACGCAGTATTTT
CDR3: CASSQEPLPTDTQYF

V: TRBV7-6
D: TRBD2
size: once
J: TRBJ2-5
DNA: TGTGCCAGCAGCTCGACTAGCGGGGGCTATCAAGAGACCCAGTACTTC
CDR3: CASSSTSGGYQETQYF

V: TRBV6-4
D: .
size: .
J: TRBJ1-2
DNA: TGTGCCAGCAGTGACAACCCAGGGACGGCTTATGGCTACACCTTC
CDR3: CASSDNPGTAYGYTF

V: TRBV5-4
D: TRBD1
size: .
J: TRBJ2-1
DNA: TGTGCCAGCAGCTTGAAGGGACAGGGGATCAATGAGCAGTTCTTC
CDR3: CASSLKGQGINEQFF

V: TRBV7-2
D: .
size: .
J: TRBJ1-4
DNA: TGTGCCAGCAGCCCCGACATGAATGAAAAACTGTTTTTT
CDR3: CASSPDMNEKLFF

V: TRBV18
D: TRBD1
size: .
J: TRBJ1-1
DNA: TGTGCCAGCTCATCTGACAGGGCGGTAGCTTTCTTT
CDR3: CASSSDRAVAFF

V: TRBV6-5
D: .
size: once
J: TRBJ1-3
DNA: TGTGCCAGCAGTCGCGGAAACACCATATATTTT
CDR3: CASSRGNTIYF

V: TRBV10-2
D: TRBD1
size: .
J: TRBJ1-5
DNA: TGCGCCAGCCAGGGGCAGGGGGCACAGCCCCAGCATTTT
CDR3: CASQGQGAQPQHF

V: TRBV2
D: TRBD1
size: .
J: TRBJ2-7
DNA: TGTGCCAGCAGTGAAGGTGGGACAGGGGGCCACGAGCAGTACTTC
CDR3: CASSEGGTGGHEQYF

V: TRBV7-9
D: .
size: few
J: TRBJ2-2
DNA: TGTGCCAGCAGCATGGCCGGGGTCGGGGAGCTGTTTTTT
CDR3: CASSMAGVGELFF

V: TRBV5-1
D: .
size: .
J: TRBJ2-7
DNA: TGCGCCAGCTCGCAACAGGGCAGCTACGAGCAGTACTTC
CDR3: CASSQQGSYEQYF

V: TRBV19
D: .
size: once
J: TRBJ1-6
DNA: TGTGCCAGTAGTATGGCAGGGACATTCTCTTCACCCCTCCACTTT
CDR3: CASSMAGTFSSPLHF

V: TRBV25-1
D: .
size: .
J: TRBJ2-5
DNA: TGTGCCAGCAGTGAGGGGGCCCTACGAGAGACCCAGTACTTC
CDR3: CASSEGALRETQYF

V: TRBV2
D: .
size: .
J: TRBJ2-2
DNA: TGTGCCAGCAGGGCACCGAACACCGGGGAGCTGTTTTTT
CDR3: CASRAPNTGELFF

V: TRBV6-4
D: TRBD1
size: .
J: TRBJ1-1
DNA: TGTGCCAGCAGGCCGGGACAGGGGGCTTTGGGTGAAGCTTTCTTT
CDR3: CASRPGQGALGEAFF

V: TRBV6-6
D: TRBD1
size: .
J: TRBJ1-5
DNA: TGTGCCAGCAGTTACTCAGGACAGGGGAGTCAGCCCCAGCATTTT
CDR3: CASSYSGQGSQPQHF

V: TRBV19
D: TRBD2
size: .
J: TRBJ2-1
DNA: TGTGCCAGTAGTGTCAGCGGGAGGGCCTGGAATGAGCAGTTCTTC
CDR3: CASSVSGRAWNEQFF

V: TRBV19
D: .
size: .
J: TRBJ2-1
DNA: TGTGCCAGTAGTCGCCCTGCTAGCGCCCTCGGGAATGAGCAGTTCTTC
CDR3: CASSRPASALGNEQFF

V: TRBV2
D: TRBD2
size: .
J: TRBJ2-4
DNA: TGTGCCAGCAAACGGAGCGGGGGACCAACAAACATTCAGTACTTC
CDR3: CASKRSGGPTNIQYF

V: TRBV4-3
D: .
size: once
J: TRBJ1-5
DNA: TGCGCCAGCAGCCAAGAGTATTCGGGCCAAAATCAGCCCCAGCATTTT
CDR3: CASSQEYSGQNQPQHF

V: TRBV7-3
D: .
size: few
J: TRBJ2-7
DNA: TGTGCCAGCAGCTTTCTCCCCGATTACGAGCAGTACTTC
CDR3: CASSFLPDYEQYF

V: TRBV2
D: .
size: .
J: TRBJ1-1
DNA: TGTGCCAGCAGTGTCCACACTGAAGCTTTCTTT
CDR3: CASSVHTEAFF

V: TRBV4-1
D: TRBD2
size: .
J: TRBJ2-5
DNA: TGCGCCAGCAGCCGCGGGGGTCAAGAGACCCAGTACTTC
CDR3: CASSRGGQETQYF

V: TRBV7-8
D: .
size: .
J: TRBJ2-1
DNA: TGTGCCAGCAGGAGCTCCTACAATGAGCAGTTCTTC
CDR3: CASRSSYNEQFF

V: TRBV20-1
D: .
size: .
J: TRBJ2-7
DNA: TGCAGTGCTAGAGAATCCTACGAGCAGTACTTC
CDR3: CSARESYEQYF

V: TRBV2
D: .
size: .
J: TRBJ2-1
DNA: TGTGCCAGCAGTGAAAGGGGGACATTCTTGTCCCGGACTTCCAATGAGCAGTTCTTC
CDR3: CASSERGTFLSRTSNEQFF

V: TRBV10-1
D: TRBD2
size: .
J: TRBJ2-3
DNA: TGCGCCAGCAGTGAAATAGCGGGGGGGCCTTGGTACGGCACGGATACGCAGTATTTT
CDR3: CASSEIAGGPWYGTDTQYF

V: TRBV7-9
D: .
size: few
J: TRBJ2-1
DNA: TGTGCCAGCAGCTTAACGGGTGTCACCAATGAGCAGTTCTTC
CDR3: CASSLTGVTNEQFF

V: TRBV9
D: .
size: few
J: TRBJ1-2
DNA: TGTGCCAGCAGCGTTTCAGATCTGGACGGCTACACCTTC
CDR3: CASSVSDLDGYTF

V: TRBV7-2
D: .
size: .
J: TRBJ2-7
DNA: TGTGCCAGCAGCTTACTAGCGCTCCTCTCCTACGAGCAGTACTTC
CDR3: CASSLLALLSYEQYF

V: TRBV15
D: TRBD1
size: .
J: TRBJ2-7
DNA: TGTGCCACCAGCAAAGACAGGGGGCATCACTACGAGCAGTACTTC
CDR3: CATSKDRGHHYEQYF

V: TRBV5-4
D: TRBD2
size: .
J: TRBJ2-5
DNA: TGTGCCAGCAGCTTAGGGATTAGCGGGGCACAAGAGACCCAGTACTTC
CDR3: CASSLGISGAQETQYF

V: TRBV21-1
D: .
size: .
J: TRBJ2-1
DNA: TGTGCCAGCAGCATACGAGCGGGGGGGTACAATGAGCAGTTCTTC
CDR3: CASSIRAGGYNEQFF

V: TRBV6-1
D: .
size: .
J: TRBJ2-2
DNA: TGTGCCAGCAGTGAATCTACCCGAAGGTACACCGGGGAGCTGTTTTTT
CDR3: CASSESTRRYTGELFF

V: TRBV18
D: TRBD1
size: .
J: TRBJ2-7
DNA: TGTGCCAGCTCAGAAAGGGACAGGTACTACGAGCAGTACTTC
CDR3: CASSERDRYYEQYF

V: TRBV7-9
D: .
size: once
J: TRBJ1-1
DNA: TGTGCCAGCAGCTTAGATGTAGGGGGTTTCATGAACACTGAAGCTTTCTTT
CDR3: CASSLDVGGFMNTEAFF

V: TRBV30
D: .
size: .
J: TRBJ2-5
DNA: TGTGCCTGGAGTGGGAGCGTGGAGACCCAGTACTTC
CDR3: CAWSGSVETQYF

V: TRBV10-3
D: .
size: .
J: TRBJ1-4
DNA: TGTGCCATCAGTGAGACACTGAATGAAAAACTGTTTTTT
CDR3: CAISETLNEKLFF

V: TRBV10-3
D: TRBD1
size: .
J: TRBJ2-5
DNA: TGTGCCATCAGTGAGTCATTGGCAGGGGGCGTTGGCCAAGAGACCCAGTACTTC
CDR3: CAISESLAGGVGQETQYF

V: TRBV19
D: .
size: .
J: TRBJ1-3
DNA: TGTGCCGCCTCACTGGCGATTTTCTCTGGAAACACCATATATTTT
CDR3: CAASLAIFSGNTIYF

V: TRBV6-5
D: TRBD1
size: .
J: TRBJ1-2
DNA: TGTGCCAGCACAACAGGGGGCATTAACTATGGCTACACCTTC
CDR3: CASTTGGINYGYTF

V: TRBV5-4
D: .
size: .
J: TRBJ2-3
DNA: TGTGCCAGCAGCTTGGCCTACGAAGATACGCAGTATTTT
CDR3: CASSLAYEDTQYF

V: TRBV4-3
D: .
size: .
J: TRBJ1-5
DNA: TGCGCCAGCAGCCAAGATGTCCAGGGAGCTCAGCCCCAGCATTTT
CDR3: CASSQDVQGAQPQHF

V: TRBV5-1
D: .
size: .
J: TRBJ2-1
DNA: TGCGCCAGCAGCTATGGATACAATGAGCAGTTCTTC
CDR3: CASSYGYNEQFF